This is a list of T cell receptor beta chains from one sample in a study of blood T cell repertoires in COVID-19. Assay used: immunoSEQ multiplex PCR; TCRdb lists only in-frame clones, some missing. The table lists just over 90,000 clones, approximately 86% of them singletons, with 18% in the top ten. Sequenced material: peripheral blood. These receptors were collected from a woman over 75 with acute or convalescent COVID-19. Both conserved end residues are part of each CDR3. Each record gives: J gene, D gene, V gene, clone size, CDR3 DNA, CDR3 protein. The D gene is left open where the match is weak. Not all rows give a size; the values are once, few, many and, for expanded clones, a class.

>TRBJ1-1|TRBD1|TRBV11-2|NA
TGTGCCAGCAGCTCGGACAGGGTGACCACTGAAGCTTTCTTT
CASSSDRVTTEAFF
>TRBJ1-3|TRBD1|TRBV5-1|NA
TGCGCCAGCAGCTTCTCTAACCCGACAGGGACCTCTGGAAACACCATATATTTT
CASSFSNPTGTSGNTIYF
>TRBJ1-2|NA|TRBV5-5|NA
TGTGCCAGCAGTCCAGGTGACTATGGCTACACCTTC
CASSPGDYGYTF
>TRBJ1-3|NA|TRBV7-9|NA
TGTGCCATCCCCGGCGGCTCTGGAAACACCATATATTTT
CAIPGGSGNTIYF
>TRBJ1-4|TRBD1|TRBV18|NA
TGTGCCAGCTCACCCCAACAGGGGGCACCCCTAGAGGAAAAACTGTTTTTT
CASSPQQGAPLEEKLFF
>TRBJ2-7|NA|TRBV6-5|NA
TGTGCCAGCACCAGGGGAGGGGTAGCCTCCTACGAGCAGTACTTC
CASTRGGVASYEQYF
>TRBJ2-1|NA|TRBV19|NA
TGTGCCAGTAGTACCCTCCCTCCTGGCGGTCCCAATGAGCAGTTCTTC
CASSTLPPGGPNEQFF
>TRBJ1-2|NA|TRBV5-1|NA
TGCGCCAGCAGCTTGGTGGGGGCCGTTTATGGCTACACCTTC
CASSLVGAVYGYTF
>TRBJ2-1|NA|TRBV7-3|few
TGTGCCAGCAGGGAGAGACAGAGCAATGAGCAGTTCTTC
CASRERQSNEQFF
>TRBJ1-5|TRBD1|TRBV30|NA
TGTGCCTGGAGTTCCCAGGGGGGCAATCAGCCCCAGCATTTT
CAWSSQGGNQPQHF
>TRBJ2-5|TRBD2|TRBV11-2|NA
TGTGCCAGCAGCTTACTAGCGGGGGGTGAGACCCAGTACTTC
CASSLLAGGETQYF
>TRBJ1-2|TRBD1|TRBV6-5|NA
TGTGCCAGCAGGAGGACAGGAGGAGGCTCCTATGGCTACACCTTC
CASRRTGGGSYGYTF
>TRBJ2-7|NA|TRBV30|NA
TGTGCCTGGAGTGTACGGCTACAGGTAAACTACGAGCAGTACTTC
CAWSVRLQVNYEQYF
>TRBJ1-2|NA|TRBV19|NA
TGTGCCAGTAGTACGGGGTCCGGCTATGGCTACACCTTC
CASSTGSGYGYTF
>TRBJ1-2|NA|TRBV11-2|NA
TGTGCCAGCAGCTTAGATCAACTCCCTATCTTCTATGGCTACACCTTC
CASSLDQLPIFYGYTF
>TRBJ2-1|TRBD1|TRBV6-5|NA
TGTGCCAGCAGTTACTCTAGGACAGGGTCCTACAATGAGCAGTTCTTC
CASSYSRTGSYNEQFF
>TRBJ2-5|NA|TRBV25-1|NA
TGTGCCACTATGACTAAAGAGACCCAGTACTTC
CATMTKETQYF
>TRBJ2-7|NA|TRBV11-1|NA
TGTGCCAGCAGAAAGCTAATTACAGGGTCCGAGCAGTACTTC
CASRKLITGSEQYF
>TRBJ1-3|NA|TRBV2|NA
TGTGCCAGCAGCGTTAGGCAGGGAATAAACACCATATATTTT
CASSVRQGINTIYF